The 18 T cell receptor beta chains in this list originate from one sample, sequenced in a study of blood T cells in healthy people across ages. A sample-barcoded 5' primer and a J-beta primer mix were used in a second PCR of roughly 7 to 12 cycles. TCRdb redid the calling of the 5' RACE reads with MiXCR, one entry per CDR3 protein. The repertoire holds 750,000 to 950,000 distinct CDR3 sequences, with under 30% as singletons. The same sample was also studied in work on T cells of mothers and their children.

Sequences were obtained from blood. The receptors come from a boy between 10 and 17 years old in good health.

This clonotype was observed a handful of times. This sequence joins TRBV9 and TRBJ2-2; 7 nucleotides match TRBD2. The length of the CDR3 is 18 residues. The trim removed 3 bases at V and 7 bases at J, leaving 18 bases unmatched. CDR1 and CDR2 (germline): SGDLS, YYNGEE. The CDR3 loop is CASSALPRWGGFGGELFF. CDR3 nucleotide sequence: TGTGCCAGCAGCGCACTCCCCCGTTGGGGGGGATTCGGCGGGGAGCTGTTTTTT.

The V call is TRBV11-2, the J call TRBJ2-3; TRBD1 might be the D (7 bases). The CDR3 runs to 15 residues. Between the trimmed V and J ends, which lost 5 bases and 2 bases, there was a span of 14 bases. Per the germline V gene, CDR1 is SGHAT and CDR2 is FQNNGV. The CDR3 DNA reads TGTGCCAGCAGCGTCACCAGGGGGGTCACAGATACGCAGTATTTT. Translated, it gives CASSVTRGVTDTQYF.

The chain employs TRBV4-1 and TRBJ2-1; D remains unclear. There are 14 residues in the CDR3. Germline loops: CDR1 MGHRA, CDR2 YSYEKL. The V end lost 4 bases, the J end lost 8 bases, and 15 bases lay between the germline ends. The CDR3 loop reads CASSLRLPMDEQFF. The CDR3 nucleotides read TGCGCCAGCAGCCTTCGCCTCCCTATGGATGAGCAGTTCTTC.

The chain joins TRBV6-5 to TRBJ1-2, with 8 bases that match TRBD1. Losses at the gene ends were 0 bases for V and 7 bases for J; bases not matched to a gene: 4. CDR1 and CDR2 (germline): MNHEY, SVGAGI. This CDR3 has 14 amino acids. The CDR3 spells CASSYSRGRGGYTF. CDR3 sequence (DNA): TGTGCCAGCAGTTACTCCAGGGGGCGAGGTGGCTACACCTTC.

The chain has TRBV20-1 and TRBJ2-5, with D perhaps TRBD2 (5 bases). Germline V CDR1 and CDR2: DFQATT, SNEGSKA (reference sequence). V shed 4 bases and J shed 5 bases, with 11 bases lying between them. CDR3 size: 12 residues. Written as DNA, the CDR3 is TGCAGTGCTACGGGAACATGGGAGACCCAGTACTTC. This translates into CSATGTWETQYF.

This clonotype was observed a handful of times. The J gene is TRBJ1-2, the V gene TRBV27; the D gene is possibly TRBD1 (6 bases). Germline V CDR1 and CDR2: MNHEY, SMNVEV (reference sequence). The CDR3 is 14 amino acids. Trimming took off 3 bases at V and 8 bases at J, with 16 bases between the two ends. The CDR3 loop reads CASSFAGQYLGYTF. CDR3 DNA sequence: TGTGCCAGCAGTTTCGCCGGACAGTATCTCGGCTACACCTTC.

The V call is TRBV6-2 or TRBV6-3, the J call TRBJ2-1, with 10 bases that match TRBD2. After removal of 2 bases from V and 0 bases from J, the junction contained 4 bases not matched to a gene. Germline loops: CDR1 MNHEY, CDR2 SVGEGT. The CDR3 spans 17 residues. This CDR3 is CASSYPASGGSYNEQFF. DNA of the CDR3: TGTGCCAGCAGTTACCCGGCTAGCGGGGGCTCCTACAATGAGCAGTTCTTC.

CDR3 amino acids: CSVSQGLPYEQYF. CDR3 coding DNA: TGCAGCGTATCACAGGGACTTCCCTACGAGCAGTACTTC. V gene TRBV29-1 combines with J gene TRBJ2-7, with D perhaps being TRBD1 or TRBD2 (6 bases each). The CDR3 extends over 13 amino acids. V lost 6 bases and J 2 bases, leaving 14 bases between the germline ends. In germline, CDR1 is SQVTM, CDR2 ANQGSEA.

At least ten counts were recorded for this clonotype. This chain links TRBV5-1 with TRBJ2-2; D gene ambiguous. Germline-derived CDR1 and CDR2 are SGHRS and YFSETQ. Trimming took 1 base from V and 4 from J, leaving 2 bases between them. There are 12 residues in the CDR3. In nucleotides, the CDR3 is TGCGCCAGCAGCTTGTTCACCGGGGAGCTGTTTTTT. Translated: CASSLFTGELFF. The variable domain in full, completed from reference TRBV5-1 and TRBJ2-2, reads KAGVTQTPRYLIKTRGQQVTLSCSPISGHRSVSWYQQTPGQGLQFLFEYFSETQRNKGNFPGRFSGRQFSNSRSEMNVSTLELGDSALYLCASSLFTGELFFGEGSRLTVL.

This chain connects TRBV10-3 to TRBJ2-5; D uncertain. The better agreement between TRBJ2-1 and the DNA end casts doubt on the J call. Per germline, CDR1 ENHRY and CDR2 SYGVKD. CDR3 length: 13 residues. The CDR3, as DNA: TGTGCCATCAGTGAGTCGGATCGTGCGGCGCAGTTCTTC. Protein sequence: CAISESDRAAQFF.

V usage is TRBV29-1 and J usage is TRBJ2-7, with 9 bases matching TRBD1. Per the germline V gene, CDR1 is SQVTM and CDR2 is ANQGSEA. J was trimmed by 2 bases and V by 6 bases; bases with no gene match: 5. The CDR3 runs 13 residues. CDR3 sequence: CSVRDRATYEQYF. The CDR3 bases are TGCAGCGTCCGGGACAGGGCCACCTACGAGCAGTACTTC.

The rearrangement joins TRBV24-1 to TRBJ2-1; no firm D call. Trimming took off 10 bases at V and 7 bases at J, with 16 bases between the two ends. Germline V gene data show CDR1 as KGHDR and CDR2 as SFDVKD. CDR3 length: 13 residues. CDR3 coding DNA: TGTGCCACTGCAAGTGGTCTTCTAAATGAGCAGTTCTTC. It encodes CATASGLLNEQFF.

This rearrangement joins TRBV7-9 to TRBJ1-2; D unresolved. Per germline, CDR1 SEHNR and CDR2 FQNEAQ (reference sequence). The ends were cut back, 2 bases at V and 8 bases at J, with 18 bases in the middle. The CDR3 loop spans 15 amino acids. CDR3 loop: CASSLPQDYLGGYTF. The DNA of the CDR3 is TGTGCCAGCAGCTTACCCCAGGATTATTTGGGAGGCTACACCTTC.

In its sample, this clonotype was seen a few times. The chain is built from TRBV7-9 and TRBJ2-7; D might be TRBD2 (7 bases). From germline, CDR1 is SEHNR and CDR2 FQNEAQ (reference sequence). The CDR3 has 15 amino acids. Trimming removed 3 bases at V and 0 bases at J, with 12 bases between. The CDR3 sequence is CASSFGGGLSYEQYF. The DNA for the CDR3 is TGTGCCAGCAGCTTTGGGGGGGGCCTCTCCTACGAGCAGTACTTC. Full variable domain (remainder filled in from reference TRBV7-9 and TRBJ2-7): DTGVSQNPRHKITKRGQNVTFRCDPISEHNRLYWYRQTLGQGPEFLTYFQNEAQLEKSRLLSDRFSAERPKGSFSTLEIQRTEQGDSAMYLCASSFGGGLSYEQYFGPGTRLTVT.

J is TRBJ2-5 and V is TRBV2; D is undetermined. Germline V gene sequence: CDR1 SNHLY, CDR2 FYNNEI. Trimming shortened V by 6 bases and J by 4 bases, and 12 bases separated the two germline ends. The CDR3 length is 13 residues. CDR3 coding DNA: TGTGCCAGCAGCGAATGGCATGGAGAGACCCAGTACTTC. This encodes CASSEWHGETQYF.

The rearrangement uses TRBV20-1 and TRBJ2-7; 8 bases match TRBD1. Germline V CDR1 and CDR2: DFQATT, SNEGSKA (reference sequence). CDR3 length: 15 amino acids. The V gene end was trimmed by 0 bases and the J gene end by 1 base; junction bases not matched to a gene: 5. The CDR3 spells CSARELRQGSYEQYF. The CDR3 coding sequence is TGCAGTGCTAGAGAATTACGACAGGGGTCCTACGAGCAGTACTTC.

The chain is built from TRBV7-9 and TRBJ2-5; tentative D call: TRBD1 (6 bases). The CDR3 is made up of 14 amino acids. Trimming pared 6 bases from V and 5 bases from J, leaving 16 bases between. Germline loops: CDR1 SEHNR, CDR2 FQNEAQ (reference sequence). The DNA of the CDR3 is TGTGCCAGCAGTTCAAAGGGGGATTTGGAGACCCAGTACTTC. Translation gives CASSSKGDLETQYF.

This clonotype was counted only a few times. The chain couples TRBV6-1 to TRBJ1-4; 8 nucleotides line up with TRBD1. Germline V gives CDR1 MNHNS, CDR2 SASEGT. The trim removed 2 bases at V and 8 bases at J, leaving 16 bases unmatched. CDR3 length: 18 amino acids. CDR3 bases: TGTGCCAGCAGTGAAAGGCGGGACAGGTTGACAAGTGGGGAAAAACTGTTTTTT. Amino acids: CASSERRDRLTSGEKLFF.